The present entry profiles one TCR beta chain with its context. What it binds is unknown. This CDR3 spans 15 amino acids. Germline V gene data show CDR1 as MNHNS and CDR2 as SASEGT. V shed 2 bases and J shed 2 bases, with 12 bases lying between them. This specimen belongs to a study of cytomegalovirus exposure and HLA in healthy donors. Points from the study as a whole: V segments that were indistinguishable, TRBV6-2 and TRBV6-3 among them, were omitted from analysis. Donor immune exposure was known only as CMV serostatus.

The PCR contained 60 Vbeta and 13 Jbeta primers. Libraries were prepared by immunoSEQ multiplex PCR; TCRdb keeps only in-frame clonotypes and omits some of them. The sample comprises about 160,000 clones, over 65% of which are singletons, and 4.7% rests with the top ten. This chain links TRBV6-1 with TRBJ1-1; the D is unclear. This clonotype was obtained from a man between 18 and 29 years old in good health and CMV-seropositive. The specimen sequenced was PBMCs. The CDR3 bases are TGTGCCAGCAGTGAAAAGTTCGCGGATAACACTGAAGCTTTCTTT. Its protein product is CASSEKFADNTEAFF.